The 4 T cell receptor beta chains reported below all come from one sample, sequenced in a study of Ad26.COV2.S vaccination and SARS-CoV-2 variants. As to treatment: about 20 received Ad26.COV2.S at low or high dose, single or two shots; about five received placebo; per-sample allocation not given. The study sampled participants on day 63 after the first vaccine or placebo injection. Libraries were prepared by immunoSEQ multiplex PCR; TCRdb keeps only in-frame clonotypes and omits some of them. Of under 300,000 clones listed, 87% are singletons. The sequencing here drew on peripheral blood, taken in a trial of Ad26.COV2.S vaccine versus placebo. The receptors come from a person between 18 and 65 years old who received the Ad26.COV2.S COVID-19 vaccine or a placebo.

This chain uses TRBV18 with TRBJ2-3; D is undetermined. CDR1 and CDR2 (germline): KGHSH, LQKENI. Trimming took off 0 bases at V and 0 bases at J, with 10 bases between the two ends. CDR3 length: 16 amino acids. This chain's CDR3 is CASSPPSHSSTDTQYF. CDR3 bases: TGTGCCAGCTCACCACCGTCTCACAGTAGCACAGATACGCAGTATTTT.

The V and J genes are TRBV6-1 and TRBJ2-3, with D perhaps TRBD1 (6 bases). V shed 3 bases and J shed 0 bases, with 16 bases lying between them. The V gene's germline CDR1 is MNHNS and CDR2 SASEGT. The CDR3 is 17 amino acids. CDR3 residues: CASSDLRQASSTDTQYF. Here the CDR3 DNA reads TGTGCCAGCAGTGACCTTCGACAGGCCTCTAGCACAGATACGCAGTATTTT.

The chain employs TRBV9 and TRBJ1-1; possible D gene TRBD1, 6 bases. Germline lookup yields CDR1 SGDLS and CDR2 YYNGEE. The V gene lost 4 bases and the J gene lost 0 bases, with 10 bases spanning the gap. This CDR3 region has 14 residues. CDR3 sequence reads: CASSLGQLNTEAFF. The CDR3, as DNA: TGTGCCAGCAGCTTAGGACAGCTGAACACTGAAGCTTTCTTT.

CDR3 region: CASSQDGTDNQPQHF. CDR3 nucleotides: TGTGCCAGCAGCCAAGATGGGACAGACAATCAGCCCCAGCATTTT. The chain links TRBV3-1 (or the pseudogene TRBV3-2) to TRBJ1-5, with TRBD1 identical over 7 bases. The trim removed 0 bases at V and 3 bases at J, leaving 2 bases unmatched. CDR1 and CDR2 (germline): LGHDT, YNNKEL (reference sequence). The CDR3 has 15 amino acids.